One T cell receptor beta chain is described in this entry. The antigen remains undetermined. CD45RA+ naive and CD45RA-negative memory subsets were separated from CD4+ cells. This sample is part of a study of shared clonotypes between healthy human individuals. General study points: Represented diversity, genetic and exposure-history alike, was limited by few donors. The study generally estimated greater richness for naive than memory subsets.

Replicate PCRs for sorted subsets used around 200 ng DNA; this equaled 30,000 to 35,000 T cell genomes. The repertoire was sequenced with immunoSEQ multiplex PCR; TCRdb's copy has only in-frame clones and lacks some. The data hold 1,400,000 or so clones, with roughly 98.5% observed a single time. The material sequenced was naive CD4+ T cells sorted from blood. The subset is: CD45RA+ positively selected. This sequence was found in a man aged 30 to 39 in good health.

CDR3 DNA: TGCAGCGACCCGGGACGTACTGAAGCTTTCTTT. Protein: CSDPGRTEAFF. J is TRBJ1-1 and V is TRBV29-1; TRBD1 might be the D (5 bases). Germline V lookup: CDR1 SQVTM, CDR2 ANQGSEA. Trimming took off 7 bases at V and 5 bases at J, with 11 bases between the two ends. The CDR3 runs to 11 residues.